The clone carrying this T cell receptor beta chain was observed a few times. The target antigen is unknown. This sample is part of a study of post-analysis software for immune sequencing data. Turning to the study itself: Courses of disease covered relapsing-remitting, secondary progressive and progressive-relapsing multiple sclerosis.

The CDR3 loop spans 15 amino acids. V lost 5 bases and J 2 bases, leaving 14 bases between the germline ends. Libraries were made from TCR beta cDNA, and they carried unique molecular identifiers. The source material, about 0.95 to 11 million T cells, gave rise to roughly 0.5 million cDNA molecules. One entry per CDR3 protein, called by TCRdb with MiXCR from the PCR reads. This sample has about 540,000 distinct CDR3 sequences, with roughly 34% found just once. Study-level findings and limits: F measure grouped same-batch samples tightly together. Significantly lower normalized Chao1 diversity was found in patients with multiple sclerosis relative to controls. Compared with controls, patients had more of about 5 TRBV segments, including TRBV5-6, TRBV5-1 and TRBV20-1.

This TCR was sampled from a girl aged 2-17 years with multiple sclerosis. The genes are TRBV12-3 or TRBV12-4 and TRBJ2-3; a possible D gene is TRBD1 (5 bases). Sequenced material: blood. CDR3 loop: CASSALDTITDTQYF. CDR3 nucleotides: TGTGCCAGCAGTGCTCTGGACACTATCACAGATACGCAGTATTTT.